This entry features one T cell receptor (beta chain) sequence. The library targeted TCRbeta and was prepared with unique molecular identifiers. TCRdb reanalysed the PCR reads using MiXCR and keeps one entry per CDR3 protein. The sample records around 530,000 distinct CDR3 sequences, less than 35% being singletons. The germline V gene has CDR1 ENHRY and CDR2 SYGVKD. This CDR3 is 13 amino acids long. V shed 11 bases and J shed 3 bases, with 17 bases lying between them. The data originate from a study of T-cell reconstitution after alpha-beta-depleted transplantation in children. The source is a human donor who donated a stem cell graft to a child with aplastic anemia. The sequencing used PBMCs from the stem cell graft donor, collected from the stem cell graft. The V and J genes are TRBV10-3 and TRBJ2-7; weak D call: TRBD1 (5 bases). CDR3 region: CAVRSGQGYEQYF. The CDR3 nucleotides are TGTGCCGTACGCTCTGGGCAGGGCTACGAGCAGTACTTC.